This is a list of T cell receptor beta chains from one sample in a study of radiotherapy plus CTLA-4 blockade in lung cancer. Assay used: immunoSEQ multiplex PCR; TCRdb lists only in-frame clones, some missing. This sample yields some 37,000 clones, of which around three quarters are seen a single time; less than 9% belongs to the top ten. The sample here was peripheral blood, taken from a patient treated with radiotherapy plus ipilimumab. The receptor set was obtained from a human donor with non-small cell lung cancer who had stable disease on radiotherapy plus ipilimumab. The CDR3 runs from the conserved cysteine through the conserved F or W. The D gene is left open where the match is weak. Size is stated for part of the rows, as once, few or many counts, or as a class when the clone is expanded.

V gene	D gene	J gene	clone size	CDR3 DNA	CDR3 protein
TRBV28	NA	TRBJ2-3	NA	TGTGCCAGCAGTTTATTTGGCACAGATACGCAGTATTTT	CASSLFGTDTQYF
TRBV7-8	NA	TRBJ1-2	NA	TGTGCCAGCACCGAAGCTCCATCCAGGGGAGGGATAGAGGGCTACACCTTC	CASTEAPSRGGIEGYTF
TRBV13	NA	TRBJ1-2	NA	TGCGCCAGCAGCGCGGGCCCGGGGGGGGGCTATGGCTACACCTTC	CASSAGPGGGYGYTF
TRBV5-1	NA	TRBJ2-7	NA	TGCGCCAGCAGCTTGTCTACAGACTCCTACGAGCAGTACTTC	CASSLSTDSYEQYF
TRBV10-3	NA	TRBJ2-1	NA	TGTGCCATCAGTGAACCACAGGCTCACTACAATGAGCAGTTCTTC	CAISEPQAHYNEQFF
TRBV9	TRBD1	TRBJ2-1	few	TGTGCCAGCCACAAGACAGGGGCGGGCAATGAGCAGTTCTTC	CASHKTGAGNEQFF
TRBV6-5	NA	TRBJ2-2	few	TGTGCCAGCAGTGCCACAGGGTCCGGGGAGCTGTTTTTT	CASSATGSGELFF
TRBV10-3	NA	TRBJ1-4	NA	TGTGCCATCAGTGAGTCCTACTACGGGACCGCTAATGAAAAACTGTTTTTT	CAISESYYGTANEKLFF
TRBV6-1	TRBD1	TRBJ2-2	NA	TGTGCCACTCCGGGACAGGGGGTATACACCGGGGAGCTGTTTTTT	CATPGQGVYTGELFF
TRBV5-1	NA	TRBJ1-4	NA	TGCGCCAGCGCCAGGGCGGGAGAGGAAAAACTGTTTTTT	CASARAGEEKLFF
TRBV6-1	TRBD1	TRBJ1-2	NA	TGTGCCAGCCAGGGGGCAGACTTAGCTAACTATGGCTACACCTTC	CASQGADLANYGYTF
TRBV19	NA	TRBJ1-4	few	TGTGTCAGCCAGGCAACTAATGAAAAACTGTTTTTT	CVSQATNEKLFF
TRBV2	NA	TRBJ1-6	NA	TGTGCCAGCAGCGACAGTAATTCACCCCTCCACTTT	CASSDSNSPLHF
TRBV7-3	TRBD1	TRBJ1-2	NA	TGTGCCAGCAGCCCTCATGGGGGGACAGGGCTCGTCTATGGCTACACCTTC	CASSPHGGTGLVYGYTF
TRBV7-8	TRBD2	TRBJ2-4	few	TGTGCCAGCAGCTTAGACGGGGGGACCCCGACTCGGAACATTCAGTACTTC	CASSLDGGTPTRNIQYF
TRBV7-9	TRBD1	TRBJ1-5	few	TGTGCCAGCAGCTCTGGGACAGGCCTCTATCAGCCCCAGCATTTT	CASSSGTGLYQPQHF
TRBV6-1	TRBD1	TRBJ1-6	NA	TGTGCCGCAGGGGGTACCTATAATTCACCCCTCCACTTT	CAAGGTYNSPLHF
TRBV4-3	TRBD1	TRBJ1-4	NA	TGCGCCAGCAGCCAAGGGAGGGGACAGGGACTCGTAGAAAAACTGTTTTTT	CASSQGRGQGLVEKLFF
TRBV30	NA	TRBJ2-2	NA	TGTGCCTGGACACCCAACACCGGGGAGCTGTTTTTT	CAWTPNTGELFF
TRBV10-2	NA	TRBJ1-4	NA	TGCGCCAGCAGACGGGACGGTTCAACTAATGAAAAACTGTTTTTT	CASRRDGSTNEKLFF
TRBV7-9	NA	TRBJ1-1	few	TGTGCCAGCAGCCCGAACGGACTAGAAGCTTTCTTT	CASSPNGLEAFF
TRBV5-8	NA	TRBJ1-5	NA	TGTGCCAGCAGCTCTTGGTCGGGGAGTCGCAGCAATCAGCCCCAGCATTTT	CASSSWSGSRSNQPQHF
TRBV5-4	NA	TRBJ2-6	NA	TGTGCCAGCAGCTCCCGGGACTCCAGCTCTGGGGCCAACGTCCTGACTTTC	CASSSRDSSSGANVLTF
TRBV29-1	TRBD2	TRBJ2-5	NA	TGCAGCGTTGTTGGTCAGATACTAGCGGGGGTCCAAGAGACCCAGTACTTC	CSVVGQILAGVQETQYF
TRBV5-1	NA	TRBJ2-5	few	TGCGCCAGCACATCTTTCCAAGAGACCCAGTACTTC	CASTSFQETQYF
TRBV2	NA	TRBJ2-1	NA	TGTGCCAGCAGTGAAGCGCTTCCAGGGAGCTCCTACAATGAGCAGTTCTTC	CASSEALPGSSYNEQFF
TRBV7-9	TRBD2	TRBJ2-6	NA	TGTGCCAGCAGCTTACTCGGGGGGACTGTTGGGGCCAACGTCCTGACTTTC	CASSLLGGTVGANVLTF
TRBV6-5	NA	TRBJ1-2	NA	TGTGCCAGCAGTTACTCGGGCAGGGGTCCTGGCTACACCTTC	CASSYSGRGPGYTF
TRBV18	TRBD1	TRBJ1-2	NA	TGTGCCAGCTCACCACCGGGACAGGGTAACTATGGCTACACCTTC	CASSPPGQGNYGYTF
TRBV7-9	NA	TRBJ1-4	few	TGTGCCAGCAGCTTGGAGGGACGTTCCACGAAACTGTTTTTT	CASSLEGRSTKLFF
TRBV5-6	NA	TRBJ2-7	NA	TGTGCCAGCAGCTTGGTAGGGGCAGGGCTTGTGTACGAGCAGTACTTC	CASSLVGAGLVYEQYF
TRBV27	NA	TRBJ1-1	NA	TGTGCCAGCTACTCCCCCCTGGAGGGGCTGGGCACTGAAGCTTTCTTT	CASYSPLEGLGTEAFF
TRBV6-1	TRBD1	TRBJ1-3	NA	TGTGCCAGCAGGGATCGGGACAGATTCCGAAACACCATATATTTT	CASRDRDRFRNTIYF
TRBV25-1	TRBD1	TRBJ1-1	NA	TGTGCCAGCATCCAGGGGGGCACTGAAGCTTTCTTT	CASIQGGTEAFF
TRBV5-4	TRBD2	TRBJ2-2	once	TGTGCCAGCAGCTTGGAAGGCGGGGGGATGATATCGAACACCGGGGAGCTGTTTTTT	CASSLEGGGMISNTGELFF
TRBV30	NA	TRBJ1-2	NA	TGTGCCTGGACTAGGGAGCTCTATGGCTACACCTTC	CAWTRELYGYTF
TRBV5-6	NA	TRBJ1-2	NA	TGTGCCAGCAGCTTGGCCGGGCCCCAAAGGAGCGGCTACACCTTC	CASSLAGPQRSGYTF
TRBV7-9	NA	TRBJ2-1	few	TGTGCCAGCAGCTTAGTTATTGGAAAAGCTTGGAATGAGCAGTTCTTC	CASSLVIGKAWNEQFF
TRBV6-1	NA	TRBJ2-1	NA	TGTGCCAGCAAAGGGGCGCGGAATGAGCAGTTCTTC	CASKGARNEQFF
TRBV7-9	NA	TRBJ1-2	few	TGTGCCAGCAGCTTAATCTATGTGTCCTTC	CASSLIYVSF
TRBV7-8	TRBD2	TRBJ2-7	NA	TGTGCCAGCAGCTTAGGGAGCGGGGGCTACGAGCAGTACTTC	CASSLGSGGYEQYF
TRBV27	NA	TRBJ1-2	NA	TGTGCCAGCAGTTTATCGGGGGTAGGTTTGGACTATGGCTACACCTTC	CASSLSGVGLDYGYTF
TRBV5-1	NA	TRBJ1-4	few	TGCGCCAGCAGACCCGGGTGGGGCTCCGAAAAACTGTTTTTT	CASRPGWGSEKLFF
TRBV7-3	NA	TRBJ1-2	NA	TGTGCCAGCAGCTCTAATAGACAGGACCTCTATGGCTACACCTTC	CASSSNRQDLYGYTF
TRBV7-6	NA	TRBJ1-1	NA	TGTGCCAGCAGCTCGGGTGGTGGAGCTTTCTTT	CASSSGGGAFF
TRBV27	NA	TRBJ1-5	NA	TGTGCCAGCAGGGTACGGGACTTTTATAGCAATCAGCCCCAGCATTTT	CASRVRDFYSNQPQHF
TRBV5-8	NA	TRBJ2-5	NA	TGTGCCAGCAGCACCGGGACGTGGGGAGAGACCCAGTACTTC	CASSTGTWGETQYF
TRBV11-2	NA	TRBJ2-3	few	TGTGCCAGCAGTTTTAGGACAGCTGGGACAGATACGCAGTATTTT	CASSFRTAGTDTQYF
TRBV9	NA	TRBJ1-4	NA	TGTGCCAGCAGCGTCGCTCTGGTGGGTGAAAAACTGTTTTTT	CASSVALVGEKLFF
TRBV7-5	NA	TRBJ1-2	NA	TGTGTCAGAAGCTTACGGCGGACCGCTAACTATGGCTACACCTTC	CVRSLRRTANYGYTF
TRBV2	TRBD2	TRBJ2-1	NA	TGTGCCAGCCGAACGCCGGGACTAGCGACTACGAGCTCCTACAATGAGCAGTTCTTC	CASRTPGLATTSSYNEQFF
TRBV11-2	NA	TRBJ1-1	NA	TGTGCCAGCAGCCCCTTCAGGGGCCGCGTTATGAACACTGAAGCTTTCTTT	CASSPFRGRVMNTEAFF
TRBV19	TRBD1	TRBJ1-5	NA	TGTGCCAGTAGTATTCGTGCCAGGGGGGGAAGCAATCAGCCCCAGCATTTT	CASSIRARGGSNQPQHF